Below, 8 T cell receptor beta chains from the same sample are listed, as sequenced in a study of T cell responses to AZD1222 COVID-19 vaccine. Data came from immunoSEQ multiplex PCR; TCRdb stores just in-frame clones and leaves some out. The table shows just under 95,000 clones, with approximately 90% occurring only once. Sequenced here: peripheral blood, sampled on day 0 of AZD1222 vaccination. Receptors were obtained from an adult in good health.

The chain carries TRBV29-1 and TRBJ2-2, with D possibly matching TRBD1 (6 bases). From germline, CDR1 is SQVTM and CDR2 ANQGSEA. V shed 7 bases and J shed 0 bases, with 9 bases lying between them. This CDR3 has 13 residues. The CDR3 is CSGRTANTGELFF. CDR3 coding DNA: TGCAGCGGCCGGACAGCGAACACCGGGGAGCTGTTTTTT.

In DNA form, the CDR3 reads TGTGCCAGCAGCCGAGGGGAGAGATCCTACGAGCAGTACTTC. This codes for CASSRGERSYEQYF. The rearrangement links TRBV7-9 to TRBJ2-7; perhaps D is TRBD1 or TRBD2 (5 bases each). The CDR3 loop spans 14 amino acids. V gave up 5 bases and J gave up 1 base, with 12 bases separating them. From germline, CDR1 is SEHNR and CDR2 FQNEAQ (reference sequence).

The chain has TRBV28 and TRBJ2-7; 11 nucleotides agree with TRBD2. The CDR3 consists of 14 residues. After removal of 6 bases from V and 5 bases from J, the junction contained 6 bases not matched to a gene. The germline CDR1 and CDR2 sequences are MDHEN and SYDVKM. The CDR3 sequence: CASSLAGGTHEQYF. CDR3 DNA: TGTGCCAGCAGCCTAGCGGGAGGAACCCACGAGCAGTACTTC.

The CDR3 region has the DNA TGTGCCAGCAGGGTGAACACCGGGGAGCTGTTTTTT. Translated: CASRVNTGELFF. The V gene is TRBV6-5, the J gene TRBJ2-2; D unclear. CDR3 length: 12 residues. Germline V lookup: CDR1 MNHEY, CDR2 SVGAGI. V lost 6 bases and J 1 base, leaving 3 bases between the germline ends.

V is TRBV6-5 and J is TRBJ2-7; D gene uncertain. Trimming took 1 base from V and 2 from J, leaving 9 bases between them. The CDR3 extends over 14 amino acids. Germline CDR1 MNHEY, CDR2 SVGAGI. Here the CDR3 DNA reads TGTGCCAGCAGTTACTTAGCCTCCACCTACGAGCAGTACTTC. The encoded protein is CASSYLASTYEQYF.

J is TRBJ1-3 and V is TRBV7-8; D is uncertain. The CDR3 length is 13 residues. Germline values: CDR1 SGHVS, CDR2 FQNEAQ. Trimming pared 7 bases from V and 0 bases from J, leaving 7 bases between. The CDR3 sequence: CASTLSSGNTIYF. DNA for the CDR3: TGTGCCAGCACCCTATCCTCTGGAAACACCATATATTTT.

This clone was observed a single time. The V and J genes are TRBV6-5 and TRBJ2-7, with D possibly TRBD2 on 5 matching bases. Trimming took 7 bases from V and 7 from J, leaving 17 bases between them. The CDR3 consists of 13 residues. Germline V gene sequence: CDR1 MNHEY, CDR2 SVGAGI. The CDR3 coding sequence is TGTGCCAGCACCCGGACCGGGGTAGGTGAGCAGTACTTC. The encoded protein is CASTRTGVGEQYF.

The V and J genes are TRBV4-2 and TRBJ1-2; TRBD1 might be the D (5 bases). The CDR3 covers 15 residues. Trimming removed 0 bases at V and 5 bases at J, with 13 bases between. CDR1 is LGHNA and CDR2 is YNFKEQ in the germline V gene. CDR3 sequence (DNA): TGTGCCAGCAGCCAAGAACGACAGAAGAGTTATGGCTACACCTTC. Amino acids: CASSQERQKSYGYTF.